The 27 T cell receptor beta chains below all came from one sample that was sequenced in a study of Ad26.COV2.S vaccination and SARS-CoV-2 variants. Clones were read by immunoSEQ multiplex PCR, and TCRdb kept only the in-frame ones, dropping some. Of under 500,000 clones listed, around 92% are singletons. Described treatment: over 15 received Ad26.COV2.S at low or high dose, single or two shots; a few received placebo; per-sample allocation not given. The investigators took samples on day 63 after the first vaccine or placebo injection. The source material was peripheral blood, sampled in a trial of Ad26.COV2.S vaccine versus placebo. The source of these receptors is a person aged 18-60 years who received the Ad26.COV2.S COVID-19 vaccine or a placebo.

The chain joins TRBV29-1 to TRBJ2-3; 9 bases fit TRBD1. The V segment lost 5 bases and the J segment 5 bases; nucleotides outside the gene matches: 8. Germline V gene sequence: CDR1 SQVTM, CDR2 ANQGSEA. The CDR3 length is 14 residues. The CDR3 sequence is CSVKWTGVQDTQYF. CDR3 sequence (DNA): TGCAGCGTTAAGTGGACAGGGGTTCAAGATACGCAGTATTTT.

This chain uses TRBV14 with TRBJ2-7; TRBD2 is a possible D gene (5 bases). Between the trimmed V and J ends, which lost 1 base and 3 bases, there was a span of 10 bases. The CDR3 length is 14 residues. In germline, CDR1 is SGHDN, CDR2 FVKESK. The CDR3 spells CASSQVGGSYEQYF. The DNA for the CDR3 is TGTGCCAGCAGCCAAGTTGGAGGAAGCTACGAGCAGTACTTC.

The chain employs TRBV6-6 and TRBJ1-6; 8 positions match TRBD1. The CDR3 consists of 14 residues. Per the germline V gene, CDR1 is MNHNY and CDR2 is SVGAGI (reference sequence). Trimming at V came to 2 bases and at J to 7 bases, leaving 1 base not matched to a gene. CDR3 residues: CASSYTGGNSPLHF. CDR3 coding DNA: TGTGCCAGCAGTTACACAGGGGGGAATTCACCCCTCCACTTT.

CDR3 bases: TGTGCCAGCAGCACGGGAGGAGCGGGGACCACAGATACGCAGTATTTT. Its protein is CASSTGGAGTTDTQYF. This chain links TRBV7-2 with TRBJ2-3; 7 nucleotides match TRBD2. This CDR3 region has 16 residues. With V trimmed by 5 bases and J by 2 bases, 10 bases remained unmatched. Germline values: CDR1 SGHTA, CDR2 FQGNSA.

The chain has TRBV28 and TRBJ2-7, with 7 bases lining up with TRBD1. V was clipped by 4 bases and J by 0 bases; unmatched bases: 3. The CDR3 loop spans 14 amino acids. Germline V gene data show CDR1 as MDHEN and CDR2 as SYDVKM. The CDR3 sequence: CASSSTGSSYEQYF. Written as DNA, the CDR3 is TGTGCCAGCAGTTCGACAGGGAGCTCCTACGAGCAGTACTTC.

The chain recombines TRBV18 with TRBJ2-1; the match to TRBD2 covers 9 bases. Looked up from germline, CDR1 is KGHSH and CDR2 is LQKENI. Trimming cost V 4 bases and J 1 base; bases outside gene matches: 5. The CDR3 is made up of 16 amino acids. CDR3 in amino acids: CASSQPSGVSYNEQFF. The CDR3 DNA is TGTGCCAGCTCACAACCTAGCGGGGTGTCCTACAATGAGCAGTTCTTC.

The chain links TRBV7-2 to TRBJ2-3; 9 bases line up with TRBD1. The CDR3 runs 15 residues. The germline gives CDR1 SGHTA, CDR2 FQGNSA. The V gene end was trimmed by 5 bases and the J gene end by 4 bases; junction bases not matched to a gene: 7. CDR3 DNA: TGTGCCAGCAGCACGGGACAGGGTGGCGCAGATACGCAGTATTTT. The encoded protein is CASSTGQGGADTQYF.

This chain connects TRBV27 to TRBJ2-3, with unresolved D. Trimming left V 4 bases short and J 7 bases short, with 12 bases between. Germline CDR1 MNHEY, CDR2 SMNVEV (reference sequence). This CDR3 has 13 amino acids. CDR3 DNA sequence: TGTGCCAGCAGTTCCCCCGTCCGCAATACGCAGTATTTT. Translated, it gives CASSSPVRNTQYF.

Note on this clone: This specimen includes other DNA sequences encoding the same CDR3. In DNA form, the CDR3 reads TGTGCCAGCAGCTTAGAGGGCTTATCCTACGAGCAGTACTTC. Residues: CASSLEGLSYEQYF. The V gene is TRBV7-2, the J gene TRBJ2-7; no clear D gene. V was cut by 1 base and J by 1 base, with 8 bases left in between. The CDR3 runs 14 residues. The germline V gene has CDR1 SGHTA and CDR2 FQGNSA.

The chain employs TRBV2 and TRBJ2-3, with D perhaps matching TRBD2 (6 bases). Deletions cut 3 bases from V and 6 bases from J, with 19 bases between. This CDR3 is built from 16 residues. From germline, CDR1 is SNHLY and CDR2 FYNNEI. The CDR3 protein is CASSDNPTGVSDTQYF. The CDR3 DNA reads as TGTGCCAGCAGTGATAATCCCACGGGAGTGTCGGATACGCAGTATTTT. Drawing the rest from reference TRBV2 and TRBJ2-3, the complete variable domain is EPEVTQTPSHQVTQMGQEVILRCVPISNHLYFYWYRQILGQKVEFLVSFYNNEISEKSEIFDDQFSVERPDGSNFTLKIRSTKLEDSAMYFCASSDNPTGVSDTQYFGPGTRLTVL.

Note on this clone: Other DNA sequences within the sample encode an identical CDR3. V is TRBV7-9 and J is TRBJ1-1; D is ambiguous. Germline V gene lookup returns CDR1 SEHNR and CDR2 FQNEAQ (reference sequence). The CDR3 is made up of 10 amino acids. Trimming left V 3 bases short and J 8 bases short, with 4 bases between. CDR3 sequence (DNA): TGTGCCAGCAGCTTTGCCGAAGCTTTCTTT. This sequence encodes CASSFAEAFF.

The CDR3 reads CASSFVSGGVVYGYTF. The DNA of the CDR3 is TGTGCCAGCAGTTTTGTATCGGGGGGAGTAGTGTATGGCTACACCTTC. The chain links TRBV27 to TRBJ1-2, with D tentatively TRBD1 (5 bases). The germline CDR1 and CDR2 sequences are MNHEY and SMNVEV (reference sequence). This CDR3 contains 16 residues. V lost 3 bases and J lost 5, with 19 bases in between.

This rearrangement joins TRBV5-4 to TRBJ2-7; unclear D gene. V dropped 1 base and J dropped 5 bases, with 4 bases sitting between them. CDR3 size: 11 residues. CDR1 SGHNT and CDR2 YYREEE come from the germline V gene (reference sequence). The CDR3 sequence: CASSLLNEQYF. The CDR3 nucleotides are TGTGCCAGCAGCTTGCTTAACGAGCAGTACTTC.

J is TRBJ2-1 and V is TRBV11-2; D is undetermined. This CDR3 is built from 15 residues. The ends were cut back, 5 bases at V and 0 bases at J, with 11 bases in the middle. The germline V gene has CDR1 SGHAT and CDR2 FQNNGV. The CDR3: CASSITESSYNEQFF. The CDR3 nucleotides are TGTGCCAGCAGCATCACAGAGAGCTCCTACAATGAGCAGTTCTTC.

The CDR3 region is CASSVGGDGYTF. DNA of the CDR3: TGCGCCAGCAGCGTTGGGGGGGATGGCTACACCTTC. This chain connects TRBV5-1 to TRBJ1-2, with D tentatively TRBD1 (5 bases). CDR1 and CDR2 from the germline V gene are SGHRS and YFSETQ. The V and J ends lost 4 bases and 6 bases respectively, with 10 bases between them. The CDR3 sequence is 12 residues long. Based on the CDR3 plus reference TRBV5-1 and TRBJ1-2, the full variable domain is KAGVTQTPRYLIKTRGQQVTLSCSPISGHRSVSWYQQTPGQGLQFLFEYFSETQRNKGNFPGRFSGRQFSNSRSEMNVSTLELGDSALYLCASSVGGDGYTFGSGTRLTVV.

The chain combines TRBV12-3 or TRBV12-4 with TRBJ1-1; D is uncertain. V dropped 6 bases and J dropped 3 bases, with 11 bases sitting between them. CDR3 size: 13 residues. In nucleotides, the CDR3 is TGTGCCAGCAGCCCGCGTGAGGACACTGAAGCTTTCTTT. As protein: CASSPREDTEAFF.

The J gene is TRBJ2-7, the V gene TRBV3-1 (or the pseudogene TRBV3-2), with 8 positions matching TRBD2. The CDR3 runs 16 residues. CDR1 is LGHDT, CDR2 YNNKEL, per germline (reference sequence). V trimming: 1 base; J trimming: 3 bases; junction bases outside the gene matches: 8. Written as DNA, the CDR3 is TGTGCCAGCAGCCAAGCGGCTAGCGGGTGGAACTACGAGCAGTACTTC. Protein product: CASSQAASGWNYEQYF.

The chain is built from TRBV5-4 and TRBJ2-5; D is unclear. This CDR3 has 14 residues. The V end lost 1 base, the J end lost 2 bases, and 9 bases lay between the germline ends. Germline CDR1 reads SGHNT; CDR2 reads YYREEE (reference sequence). The CDR3 DNA follows: TGTGCCAGCAGCTTGTGGTACAGACAAGAGACCCAGTACTTC. Its protein is CASSLWYRQETQYF.

This clone was observed a single time. The chain couples TRBV12-5 to TRBJ2-1; D is undetermined. The CDR3 spans 11 residues. V lost 5 bases and J lost 10, with 9 bases in between. Germline V CDR1 and CDR2: LGHNT, FRNRAP. CDR3 protein: CASGPTAEQFF. In DNA, the CDR3 is TGTGCTAGTGGTCCGACCGCAGAGCAGTTCTTC.

The sample holds one count of this clone. V and J are TRBV23-1 and TRBJ1-2; tentatively, D is TRBD1 (5 bases). TRBV23-1 is placed among ORFs of uncertain function. This CDR3 is built from 15 residues. The V and J ends lost 2 bases and 4 bases respectively, with 14 bases between them. CDR3 nucleotides: TGCGCCAGCAGTCAACACCGAAGGGGCCGCTATGGCTACACCTTC. Its protein product is CASSQHRRGRYGYTF.

This chain uses TRBV29-1 with TRBJ1-1, with D maybe TRBD1 (6 bases). The germline gives CDR1 SQVTM, CDR2 ANQGSEA. Trimming removed 6 bases at V and 0 bases at J, with 17 bases between. This CDR3 is 15 amino acids long. The DNA for the CDR3 is TGCAGCGTGGGACACGGGATGAATTTGAACACTGAAGCTTTCTTT. Residues: CSVGHGMNLNTEAFF.

J is TRBJ1-2 and V is TRBV23-1; 8 bases are shared with TRBD1. TRBV23-1 is classed as an ORF, of uncertain function. This CDR3 comprises 18 residues. J lost 7 bases, V lost 4 bases, and 20 bases had no gene match. In DNA form, the CDR3 reads TGCGCCAGCAGTCGCGAAAAGGGATTGGACAGGGAGGGAGGTGGCTACACCTTC. Translated, it gives CASSREKGLDREGGGYTF.

The chain couples TRBV5-5 to TRBJ2-5; 14 nucleotides match TRBD2. CDR3 length: 17 amino acids. The J segment lost 5 bases and the V segment lost 3 bases, leaving 9 bases of the junction unmatched. Germline values: CDR1 SGHKS, CDR2 YYEKEE (reference sequence). The CDR3 reads CASSSVPGLAGVETQYF. Here the CDR3 DNA reads TGTGCCAGCAGCTCAGTCCCGGGACTAGCGGGAGTGGAGACCCAGTACTTC.

This clone was seen a single time. The V and J genes are TRBV9 and TRBJ2-7, with unresolved D. Germline lookup yields CDR1 SGDLS and CDR2 YYNGEE. This CDR3 comprises 14 residues. V was pared by 0 bases and J by 4 bases, with 11 bases between. The CDR3 region has the DNA TGTGCCAGCAGCGTAGCTGTAGGTCAATACGAGCAGTACTTC. This translates into CASSVAVGQYEQYF.

This clone came up once. The chain couples TRBV11-3 to TRBJ2-7; D is ambiguous. V dropped 0 bases and J dropped 8 bases, with 8 bases sitting between them. The germline V gene encodes CDR1 SGHNT and CDR2 YENEEA. This CDR3 has 12 residues. CDR3 coding DNA: TGTGCCAGCAGCTTAGATGGTGGACAGCAGTACTTC. This gives the protein CASSLDGGQQYF.

The chain links TRBV7-8 to TRBJ1-1, with 9 bases aligning to TRBD1. Germline CDR1 is SGHVS and CDR2 is FQNEAQ. The length of the CDR3 is 15 residues. J lost 5 bases, V lost 6 bases, and 10 bases had no gene match. The DNA for the CDR3 is TGTGCCAGCAGGGAGAACCGGGACAGGGTGACTGAAGCTTTCTTT. Encoded protein: CASRENRDRVTEAFF.

V is TRBV11-2 and J is TRBJ2-6; maybe TRBD2 (6 bases). V dropped 4 bases and J dropped 0 bases, with 19 bases sitting between them. The CDR3 length is 19 residues. Germline V gene data show CDR1 as SGHAT and CDR2 as FQNNGV. The DNA for the CDR3 is TGTGCCAGCAGCTCCCACCTGGGACTGGACGCCTCTGGGGCCAACGTCCTGACTTTC. Translating gives CASSSHLGLDASGANVLTF. Using reference TRBV11-2 and TRBJ2-6 for the parts outside the CDR3, the full variable domain is EAGVAQSPRYKIIEKRQSVAFWCNPISGHATLYWYQQILGQGPKLLIQFQNNGVVDDSQLPKDRFSAERLKGVDSTLKIQPAKLEDSAVYLCASSSHLGLDASGANVLTFGAGSRLTVL.